The 17 T cell receptor beta chains given below trace back to one sample, sequenced in a study of cytomegalovirus exposure and HLA in healthy donors (dated by TCRdb to the late 2010s). Libraries came from the immunoSEQ multiplex PCR assay. A mixture of 60 forward primers for TCR Vbeta segments and 13 reverse primers for TCR Jbeta segments was used in the multiplex PCR. TCRdb provides this immuneACCESS table in a form limited to in-frame rearrangements. Some clones are lacking; in checked studies, under half of them reflect an unresolved V gene, and why the rest are absent is not known. The sample table lists 95,000 to 130,000 clones, around two thirds of them with a count of one. Of the sample, just under 9.5% falls within the top ten clones. Material: PBMCs. Receptor source: a woman in her thirties or forties in good health and CMV-seropositive.

This chain links TRBV28 with TRBJ1-6; D unclear. Germline V gives CDR1 MDHEN, CDR2 SYDVKM. The CDR3 is 20 residues long. With 6 bases removed from V and 0 bases from J, the gap between germline ends came to 24 bases. CDR3 loop: CASSTTLLPFMSSYNSPLHF. The CDR3 DNA reads as TGTGCCAGCAGCACTACCCTCCTGCCCTTCATGAGCTCCTATAATTCACCCCTCCACTTT.

This chain links TRBV29-1 with TRBJ2-7; 7 bases align to TRBD2. V dropped 7 bases and J dropped 6; count of bases not matched to a gene: 24. The CDR3 runs 17 residues. Germline values: CDR1 SQVTM, CDR2 ANQGSEA. The CDR3 region has the DNA TGCAGCGCTAGAAGGGAGGGAGGGGAGGGATCGCGGATCGAGCAGTACTTC. It encodes CSARREGGEGSRIEQYF.

This clone was recorded a few times. The rearrangement uses TRBV5-1 and TRBJ2-2; tentatively, D is TRBD1 (6 bases). CDR3 size: 16 residues. Trimming pared 4 bases from V and 6 bases from J, leaving 19 bases between. The V gene's germline CDR1 is SGHRS and CDR2 YFSETQ. The CDR3 nucleotides read TGCGCCAGCAGCCTTAGTCGGAGTACAGGGCCCGGGGAGCTGTTTTTT. Translated: CASSLSRSTGPGELFF.

The gene calls are TRBV5-4 and TRBJ2-3, with unresolved D. Per germline, CDR1 SGHNT and CDR2 YYREEE (reference sequence). Deletions cut 6 bases from V and 2 bases from J, with 10 bases between. The CDR3 has 13 residues. The CDR3 DNA reads TGTGCCAGCACCCTTCCCCCCACAGATACGCAGTATTTT. This translates into CASTLPPTDTQYF.

The CDR3: CASSLGQGPYEQYF. The CDR3 DNA sequence: TGTGCCAGCAGCCTAGGACAGGGGCCCTACGAGCAGTACTTC. The chain is built from TRBV6-1 and TRBJ2-7; 9 bases align to TRBD1. The CDR3 spans 14 residues. Germline V gene data show CDR1 as MNHNS and CDR2 as SASEGT. The ends lost 6 bases at V and 2 bases at J; junction bases unmatched: 5.

This clone occurred a few times. The J gene is TRBJ2-3, the V gene TRBV25-1; tentatively, D is TRBD2 (6 bases). The germline V gene encodes CDR1 MGHDK and CDR2 SYGVNS. CDR3 length equals 15 residues. V was pared by 3 bases and J by 1 base, with 11 bases between. CDR3 region: CASSDRDFGTDTQYF. CDR3 nucleotide sequence: TGTGCCAGCAGTGATAGGGACTTTGGCACAGATACGCAGTATTTT.

J is TRBJ1-1 and V is TRBV7-2; D gene uncertain. V lost 2 bases, J lost 1 base, and 8 bases lay in between. The CDR3 is 14 residues long. The germline V gene encodes CDR1 SGHTA and CDR2 FQGNSA. The CDR3 region has the DNA TGTGCCAGCAGCTTACTGCGTGGGAACACTGAAGCTTTCTTT. This translates into CASSLLRGNTEAFF.

This chain joins TRBV2 and TRBJ1-5; D ambiguous. The CDR3 is 14 residues long. V lost 5 bases and J 0 bases, leaving 8 bases between the germline ends. Germline V lookup: CDR1 SNHLY, CDR2 FYNNEI. This chain's CDR3 is CASSPSLSNQPQHF. The CDR3 DNA reads TGTGCCAGCAGTCCAAGCCTTAGCAATCAGCCCCAGCATTTT.

The rearrangement uses TRBV11-2 and TRBJ2-7, with 7 bases that match TRBD1. The germline V gene has CDR1 SGHAT and CDR2 FQNNGV. CDR3 length equals 13 residues. With V trimmed by 5 bases and J by 5 bases, 6 bases remained unmatched. DNA of the CDR3: TGTGCCAGCAGCCTAACAGGGGCCCACGAGCAGTACTTC. It codes for CASSLTGAHEQYF.

The rearrangement uses TRBV23-1 and TRBJ2-7, with D tentatively TRBD2 (5 bases). TRBV23-1 is an ORF, and what it does is uncertain. V gave up 1 base and J gave up 4 bases, with 8 bases separating them. The CDR3 has 13 residues. The CDR3 protein is CASSQYGVYEQYF. CDR3 DNA sequence: TGCGCCAGCAGTCAATACGGGGTATACGAGCAGTACTTC.

The V and J genes are TRBV5-8 and TRBJ2-5; 8 positions match TRBD1. Trimming removed 0 bases from V and 4 bases from J; junction bases left unmatched: 5. Germline V CDR1 and CDR2: SGHTS, YDEGEE. This CDR3 is built from 15 residues. The CDR3 DNA follows: TGTGCCAGCAGCTTGGGCAGGGGGCCCCCAGAGACCCAGTACTTC. It yields the protein CASSLGRGPPETQYF.

The rearrangement joins TRBV29-1 to TRBJ2-3, with D possibly TRBD1 on 6 matching bases. The ends were cut back, 0 bases at V and 3 bases at J, with 10 bases in the middle. The CDR3 totals 14 residues. Germline V gives CDR1 SQVTM, CDR2 ANQGSEA. Here the CDR3 reads CSVEDRGRTDTQYF. CDR3 DNA: TGCAGCGTTGAAGACAGGGGAAGGACAGATACGCAGTATTTT.

The chain recombines TRBV27 with TRBJ2-7, with 7 bases identical to TRBD1. There are 14 residues in the CDR3. V was clipped by 6 bases and J by 4 bases; unmatched bases: 9. Germline V gene data show CDR1 as MNHEY and CDR2 as SMNVEV (reference sequence). The CDR3 sequence is CASRQGTESYEQYF. The DNA for the CDR3 is TGTGCCAGCAGACAAGGGACAGAGAGTTACGAGCAGTACTTC.

This sequence joins TRBV27 and TRBJ2-1, with TRBD2 matching 8 bases. With V trimmed by 7 bases and J by 6 bases, 14 bases remained unmatched. Germline CDR1 MNHEY, CDR2 SMNVEV (reference sequence). This CDR3 comprises 16 residues. The CDR3 here is CASTGGGRGLGNEQFF. Here the CDR3 DNA reads TGTGCCAGCACGGGGGGGGGTCGAGGACTGGGCAATGAGCAGTTCTTC.

In its sample, this clone was seen a few times. This chain connects TRBV7-2 to TRBJ2-1; 8 nucleotides match TRBD1. The CDR3 runs 15 residues. Losses at the gene ends were 4 bases for V and 4 bases for J; bases not matched to a gene: 6. Looked up from germline, CDR1 is SGHTA and CDR2 is FQGNSA. CDR3 nucleotide sequence: TGTGCCAGCAGCTCTTTTGGACAGGGATACAATGAGCAGTTCTTC. It encodes CASSSFGQGYNEQFF.

The chain carries TRBV15 and TRBJ2-7; D is possibly TRBD1 (5 bases). Germline V gene lookup returns CDR1 LNHNV and CDR2 YYDKDF (reference sequence). The V end was cut by 3 bases, the J end by 10 bases, with 19 bases between. This CDR3 has 14 residues. This CDR3 reads CATSSNRPPTLQYF. The CDR3 region has the DNA TGTGCCACCAGCAGTAACAGGCCTCCTACGCTTCAGTACTTC.

V and J are TRBV9 and TRBJ2-5; D unclear. The V end lost 1 base, the J end lost 5 bases, and 15 bases lay between the germline ends. CDR3 length: 15 amino acids. Germline V gene data show CDR1 as SGDLS and CDR2 as YYNGEE. For the CDR3, the DNA is TGTGCCAGCAGCGTACTTGGCCGTACATCGGAGACCCAGTACTTC. Its protein product is CASSVLGRTSETQYF.